The 4 T cell receptor beta chains presented below share a single source sample, sequenced in a study of shared clonotypes between healthy human individuals. TCRdb's table, derived via immunoSEQ multiplex PCR, lists solely in-frame clones and lacks some. The data contain over a million clones, 78% of them singletons. Source material: memory CD4+ T cells from PBMCs. Sample subset: CD45RA-negative fraction. Receptors originate from a man aged 18 to 29 in good health. Some clones in this sample may be carry-over from other donors' samples.

The DNA of the CDR3 is TGTGCCAGCTCACCAATCAAGACGGAGTACGAGCAGTACTTC. Translation: CASSPIKTEYEQYF. The V gene is TRBV18, the J gene TRBJ2-7, with D unclear. Looked up from germline, CDR1 is KGHSH and CDR2 is LQKENI. With 2 bases removed from V and 4 bases from J, the gap between germline ends came to 12 bases. The CDR3 loop spans 14 amino acids.

The chain has TRBV5-1 and TRBJ2-7; a possible D gene is TRBD1 (6 bases). The length of the CDR3 is 13 residues. CDR1 and CDR2 (germline): SGHRS, YFSETQ. V was cut by 5 bases and J by 3 bases, with 12 bases left in between. CDR3 amino acids: CASSFGQNYEQYF. Written as DNA, the CDR3 is TGCGCCAGCAGTTTTGGACAGAACTACGAGCAGTACTTC.

This chain connects TRBV5-1 to TRBJ1-2, with D possibly matching TRBD1 (6 bases). The CDR3 has 14 amino acids. Trimming took off 0 bases at V and 6 bases at J, with 12 bases between the two ends. Germline CDR1 SGHRS, CDR2 YFSETQ. This CDR3 is CASSLGTVMNGYTF. The DNA for the CDR3 is TGCGCCAGCAGCTTGGGGACAGTGATGAATGGCTACACCTTC.

The chain joins TRBV16 to TRBJ1-2, with D possibly being TRBD1 (5 bases). The CDR3 runs to 14 residues. Germline loops: CDR1 KGHSY, CDR2 FQNENV. V dropped 2 bases and J dropped 7 bases, with 14 bases sitting between them. The CDR3 region is CASSQNPGFSGYTF. Here the CDR3 DNA reads TGTGCCAGCAGCCAAAATCCAGGGTTCTCTGGCTACACCTTC.